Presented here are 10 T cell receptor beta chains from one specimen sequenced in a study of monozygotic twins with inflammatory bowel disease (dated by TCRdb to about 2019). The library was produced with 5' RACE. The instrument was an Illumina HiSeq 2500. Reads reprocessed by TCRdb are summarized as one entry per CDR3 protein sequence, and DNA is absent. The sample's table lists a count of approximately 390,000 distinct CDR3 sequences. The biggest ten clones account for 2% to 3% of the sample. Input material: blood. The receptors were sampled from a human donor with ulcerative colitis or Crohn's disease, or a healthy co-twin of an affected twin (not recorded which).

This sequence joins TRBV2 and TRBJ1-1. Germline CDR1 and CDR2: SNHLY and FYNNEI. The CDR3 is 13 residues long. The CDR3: CASSLDLYTEAFF.

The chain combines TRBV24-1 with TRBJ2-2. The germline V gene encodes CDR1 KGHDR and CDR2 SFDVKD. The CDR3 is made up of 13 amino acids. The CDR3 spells CATTQANTGELFF.

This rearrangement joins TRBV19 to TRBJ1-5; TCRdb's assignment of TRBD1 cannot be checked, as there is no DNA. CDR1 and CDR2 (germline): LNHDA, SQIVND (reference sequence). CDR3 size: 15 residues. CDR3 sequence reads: CASTPGTGGNQPQHF.

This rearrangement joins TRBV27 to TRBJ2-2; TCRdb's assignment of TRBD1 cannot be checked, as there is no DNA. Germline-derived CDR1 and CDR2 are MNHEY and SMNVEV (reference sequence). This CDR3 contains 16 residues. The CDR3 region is CATLLSTGPNTGELFF.

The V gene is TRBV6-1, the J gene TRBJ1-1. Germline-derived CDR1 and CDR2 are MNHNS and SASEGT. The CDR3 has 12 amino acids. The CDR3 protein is CASSPGRYEAFF.

CDR3 amino acids: CASSFSSGSYEQYF. This chain joins TRBV5-1 and TRBJ2-7; TCRdb's assignment of TRBD2 cannot be checked, as there is no DNA. Looked up from germline, CDR1 is SGHRS and CDR2 is YFSETQ. This CDR3 region has 14 residues.

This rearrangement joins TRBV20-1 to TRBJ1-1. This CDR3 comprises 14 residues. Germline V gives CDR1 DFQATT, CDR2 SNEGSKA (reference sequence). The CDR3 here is CSASHRVMNTEAFF.

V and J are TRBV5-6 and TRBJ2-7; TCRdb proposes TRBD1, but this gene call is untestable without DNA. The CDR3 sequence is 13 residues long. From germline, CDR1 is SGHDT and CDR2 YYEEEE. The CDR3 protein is CASSRGGPYEQYF. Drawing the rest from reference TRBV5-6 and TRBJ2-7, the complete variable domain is DAGVTQSPTHLIKTRGQQVTLRCSPKSGHDTVSWYQQALGQGPQFIFQYYEEEERQRGNFPDRFSGHQFPNYSSELNVNALLLGDSALYLCASSRGGPYEQYFGPGTRLTVT.

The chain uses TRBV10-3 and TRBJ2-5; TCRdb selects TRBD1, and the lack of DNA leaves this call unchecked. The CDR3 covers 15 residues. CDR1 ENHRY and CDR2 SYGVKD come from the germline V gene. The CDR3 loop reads CAISSSMTGEETQYF.

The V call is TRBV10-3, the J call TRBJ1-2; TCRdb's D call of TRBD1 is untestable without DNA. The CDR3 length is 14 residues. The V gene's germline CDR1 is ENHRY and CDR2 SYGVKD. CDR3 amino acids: CAISPTTENYGYTF.